The 8 T cell receptor beta chains below were found in one sample sequenced in a study of a mutant IDH1 vaccine in newly diagnosed glioma. Assay used: immunoSEQ multiplex PCR; TCRdb lists only in-frame clones, some missing. This sample has approximately 40,000 clones, with roughly 84% found just once. These receptors are not linked to any known antigen. The time point was: week 11, during vaccination. Every vaccine dose comprised 300 ug of mutant IDH1 20-mer peptide plus topical imiquimod. The sample consisted of PBMCs, taken from a glioma patient whose treatment included an IDH1 peptide vaccine. The receptors stem from a man aged 40-49 years with glioma.

CDR3 DNA: TGTGCCAGCAGCCACTGGGGCGGGAGAGAGACCCAGTACTTC. It encodes CASSHWGGRETQYF. The rearrangement joins TRBV14 to TRBJ2-5; TRBD2 matches 7 bases. The CDR3 is made up of 14 amino acids. The germline CDR1 and CDR2 sequences are SGHDN and FVKESK. J lost 4 bases, V lost 3 bases, and 5 bases had no gene match. The complete variable domain, with remaining parts taken from reference TRBV14 and TRBJ2-5, reads EAGVTQFPSHSVIEKGQTVTLRCDPISGHDNLYWYRRVMGKEIKFLLHFVKESKQDESGMPNNRFLAERTGGTYSTLKVQPAELEDSGVYFCASSHWGGRETQYFGPGTRLLVL.

With respect to this clone: One end of the junction fails to match germline, which may point to a read error. The rearrangement joins TRBV19 to TRBJ1-1; no clear D. The CDR3 extends over 8 amino acids. The germline CDR1 and CDR2 sequences are LNHDA and SQIVND (reference sequence). This CDR3 is CACAVGIF. The CDR3 nucleotides read TGTGCCTGCGCCGTCGGCATTTTT.

The V call is TRBV5-4, the J call TRBJ2-7; TRBD1 matches at 8 bases. The J segment lost 2 bases and the V segment lost 0 bases, leaving 4 bases of the junction unmatched. Germline-derived CDR1 and CDR2 are SGHNT and YYREEE (reference sequence). This CDR3 spans 15 amino acids. CDR3 in amino acids: CASSLGDRITYEQYF. The DNA for the CDR3 is TGTGCCAGCAGCTTGGGGGACAGGATTACCTACGAGCAGTACTTC.

The chain carries TRBV19 and TRBJ1-2; D unclear. The V gene lost 3 bases and the J gene lost 8 bases, with 19 bases spanning the gap. The CDR3 has 15 residues. The germline gives CDR1 LNHDA, CDR2 SQIVND (reference sequence). CDR3 in amino acids: CASSMGGRLEAGYTF. CDR3 coding DNA: TGTGCCAGTAGTATGGGCGGCAGGCTGGAGGCGGGCTACACCTTC. Using reference TRBV19 and TRBJ1-2 for the parts outside the CDR3, the full variable domain is DGGITQSPKYLFRKEGQNVTLSCEQNLNHDAMYWYRQDPGQGLRLIYYSQIVNDFQKGDIAEGYSVSREKKESFPLTVTSAQKNPTAFYLCASSMGGRLEAGYTFGSGTRLTVV.

By frequency in the sample, this clone is medium-sized (0.01 to 0.1%). This chain links TRBV5-6 with TRBJ1-1; 8 bases fit TRBD1. The CDR3 consists of 14 residues. Germline V gives CDR1 SGHDT, CDR2 YYEEEE. V was pared by 8 bases and J by 1 base, with 7 bases of the junction left unmatched. CDR3 sequence: CASTRTGRNTEAFF. CDR3 DNA: TGTGCCAGTACCCGGACAGGGAGGAACACTGAAGCTTTCTTT.

The V gene is TRBV6-1, the J gene TRBJ2-7; tentative D call: TRBD1 (6 bases). The germline V gene has CDR1 MNHNS and CDR2 SASEGT. Trimming stripped 2 bases from V and 3 bases from J, with 11 bases between. The CDR3 consists of 14 residues. CDR3 in DNA: TGTGCCAGCAGTGAAACCCAGGGGTTCTACGAGCAGTACTTC. It encodes CASSETQGFYEQYF.

The V call is TRBV7-9, the J call TRBJ2-7, with 11 nucleotides matching TRBD1. Per the germline V gene, CDR1 is SEHNR and CDR2 is FQNEAQ (reference sequence). This CDR3 region has 13 residues. Trimming took 9 bases from V and 5 from J; bases not matched to a gene: 6. CDR3 residues: CARTGTGGNEQYF. CDR3 bases: TGTGCCAGGACTGGGACAGGGGGGAACGAGCAGTACTTC.

This clone was picked up a small number of times. The chain employs TRBV11-1 and TRBJ2-5, with D uncertain. Trimming shortened V by 0 bases and J by 5 bases, and 16 bases separated the two germline ends. The germline CDR1 and CDR2 sequences are SGHAT and FQDESV (reference sequence). The CDR3 covers 16 residues. The CDR3 nucleotides are TGTGCCAGCAGCTTAGCCCCCGGGCTCCAGCAGGAGACCCAGTACTTC. This translates into CASSLAPGLQQETQYF.